This T cell receptor beta chain was profiled in a study of CD8 T cells in ankylosing spondylitis. Overall study results and limits: Disease-linked clones displayed a CD8+ phenotype and appeared relatively rarely in peripheral blood. Certain motif variants had earlier appeared in reactive arthritis synovial fluid and blood. It appeared that ankylosing spondylitis blood was characterized by a TCR beta motif of several highly homologous variants.

In its sample, this clonotype was seen many times. Its target is not known. The CDR3 has 15 residues. Per germline, CDR1 SEHNR and CDR2 FQNEAQ (reference sequence). V was pared by 7 bases and J by 2 bases, with 6 bases of the junction left unmatched. Quantitative 5'-RACE with molecular barcodes produced the TCR beta libraries. TCRdb re-called the 5' RACE reads through MiXCR, storing one row per CDR3 protein. Of over 200,000 distinct CDR3 sequences in the sample, over 9.5% were seen once. The chain combines TRBV7-9 with TRBJ2-1; TRBD1 matches at 9 bases. The TCR was taken from a male donor with ankylosing spondylitis or in good health (not recorded which). Sample: blood, either unsorted or a sorted T cell fraction (not recorded which). The chain's CDR3 is CASNEQGAAYNEQFF. In nucleotides, the CDR3 is TGTGCCAGCAACGAACAGGGGGCGGCCTACAATGAGCAGTTCTTC.